This TCR beta chain comes out of a study of neoadjuvant nivolumab and ipilimumab in lung cancer. Study results and caveats: From pretherapy to surgery, tumor richness and clonality rose with dual therapy. TCR sequencing covered a small number of samples.

The V gene's germline CDR1 is SGHRS and CDR2 YFSETQ. The germline V and J ends were trimmed by 5 bases and 2 bases, with 15 bases remaining between them. This CDR3 has 15 amino acids. Generated by immunoSEQ multiplex PCR, the TCRdb table keeps only in-frame clones and is missing some. The profile shows 7,500 to 9,000 clones, 79% of them singletons. Note on this clone: Its matching antigen is unknown.

The TCR sequence derives from an adult with non-small cell lung cancer. The J gene is TRBJ2-3, the V gene TRBV5-1; TRBD2 might be the D (7 bases). Here the sequenced sample was adjacent normal lung tissue, taken after neoadjuvant nivolumab, alone or with ipilimumab, at or shortly before surgery. The CDR3 here is CASRPPGGTTDTQYF. As DNA, the CDR3 is TGCGCCAGCAGACCTCCGGGGGGCACCACAGATACGCAGTATTTT. Complete variable domain (other parts from reference TRBV5-1 and TRBJ2-3): KAGVTQTPRYLIKTRGQQVTLSCSPISGHRSVSWYQQTPGQGLQFLFEYFSETQRNKGNFPGRFSGRQFSNSRSEMNVSTLELGDSALYLCASRPPGGTTDTQYFGPGTRLTVL.